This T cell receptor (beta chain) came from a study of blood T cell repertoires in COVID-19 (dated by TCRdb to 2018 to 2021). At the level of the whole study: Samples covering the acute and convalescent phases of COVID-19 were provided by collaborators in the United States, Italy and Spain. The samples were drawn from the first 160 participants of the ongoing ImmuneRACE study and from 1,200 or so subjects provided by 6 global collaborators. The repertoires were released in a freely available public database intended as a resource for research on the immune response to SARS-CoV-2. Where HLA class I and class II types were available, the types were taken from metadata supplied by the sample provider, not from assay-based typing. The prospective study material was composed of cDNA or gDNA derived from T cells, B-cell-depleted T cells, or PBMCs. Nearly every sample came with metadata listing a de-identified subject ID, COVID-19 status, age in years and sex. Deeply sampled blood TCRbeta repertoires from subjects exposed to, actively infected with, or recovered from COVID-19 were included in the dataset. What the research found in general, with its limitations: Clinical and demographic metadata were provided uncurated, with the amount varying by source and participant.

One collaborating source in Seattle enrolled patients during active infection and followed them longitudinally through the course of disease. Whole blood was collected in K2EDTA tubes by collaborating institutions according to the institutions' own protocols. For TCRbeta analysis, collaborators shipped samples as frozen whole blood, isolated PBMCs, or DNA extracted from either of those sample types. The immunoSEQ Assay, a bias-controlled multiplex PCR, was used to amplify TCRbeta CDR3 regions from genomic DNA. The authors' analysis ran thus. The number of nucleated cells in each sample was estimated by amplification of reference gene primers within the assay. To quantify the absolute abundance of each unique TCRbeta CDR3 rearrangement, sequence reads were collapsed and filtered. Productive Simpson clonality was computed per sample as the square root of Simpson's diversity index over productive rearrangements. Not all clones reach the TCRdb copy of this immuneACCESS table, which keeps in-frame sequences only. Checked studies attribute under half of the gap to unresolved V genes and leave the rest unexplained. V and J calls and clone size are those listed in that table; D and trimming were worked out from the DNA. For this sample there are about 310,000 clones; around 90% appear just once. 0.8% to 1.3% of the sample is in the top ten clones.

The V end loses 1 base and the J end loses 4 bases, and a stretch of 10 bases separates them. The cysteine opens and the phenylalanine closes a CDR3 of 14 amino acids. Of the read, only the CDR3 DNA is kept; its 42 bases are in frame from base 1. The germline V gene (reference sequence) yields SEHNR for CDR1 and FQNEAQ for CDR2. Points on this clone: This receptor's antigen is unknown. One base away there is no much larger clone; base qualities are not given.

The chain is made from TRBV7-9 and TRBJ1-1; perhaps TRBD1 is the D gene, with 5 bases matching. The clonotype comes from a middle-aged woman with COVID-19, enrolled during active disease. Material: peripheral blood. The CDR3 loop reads CASSLDGGVTEAFF. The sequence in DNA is TGTGCCAGCAGCTTAGATGGAGGGGTCACTGAAGCTTTCTTT. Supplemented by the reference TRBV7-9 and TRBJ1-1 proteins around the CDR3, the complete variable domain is DTGVSQNPRHKITKRGQNVTFRCDPISEHNRLYWYRQTLGQGPEFLTYFQNEAQLEKSRLLSDRFSAERPKGSFSTLEIQRTEQGDSAMYLCASSLDGGVTEAFFGQGTRLTVV.